This T cell receptor (beta chain) was identified in a study of blood T cell repertoires in COVID-19. Looking at the study overall: The analysed material was cDNA or gDNA that came from T cells, B-cell-depleted T cells, or PBMCs.

The table came from immunoSEQ multiplex PCR; TCRdb's copy has only in-frame clones and leaves some out. The top ten hold nearly 7.5% of the sample, which has about 46,000 clones, roughly four fifths seen once. CDR3 length: 16 amino acids. Per the germline V gene, CDR1 is GTSNPN and CDR2 is SVGIG (reference sequence). The V end was cut by 0 bases, the J end by 1 base, with 13 bases between. The sequence came from a man aged 60 to 69 with active COVID-19. The sequenced sample consisted of peripheral blood. The chain is built from TRBV30 and TRBJ1-5, with a weak D call TRBD1 (5 bases). The CDR3 region has the DNA TGTGCCTGGAGTGTTTCGGGGGACTTCAGCAATCAGCCCCAGCATTTT. Its translation is CAWSVSGDFSNQPQHF.